This T cell receptor (beta chain) emerged from a study of Graves' ophthalmopathy and Graves' hyperthyroidism. Across the whole study: Stable hyperthyroidism referred to disease that showed no ophthalmopathy within 18 months of follow-up.

CDR1 SEHNR and CDR2 FQNEAQ come from the germline V gene (reference sequence). The V gene end was trimmed by 2 bases and the J gene end by 6 bases; junction bases not matched to a gene: 4. The CDR3 spans 14 residues. As the template, RNA transcripts were used to amplify TCR beta CDR3 regions. Second-round multiplex PCR came after a first-round RT-PCR that employed HTBI primers. TCRdb passed the multiplex PCR reads through MiXCR, listing each CDR3 protein once. The sample shows over a million distinct CDR3 sequences, 35% to 45% of them seen only once. The sequenced sample consisted of peripheral blood or thyroid tissue (not recorded which). This clonotype originated in an adult man with Graves' hyperthyroidism. The V and J genes are TRBV7-9 and TRBJ2-1, with 7 bases identical to TRBD2. The CDR3 coding sequence is TGTGCCAGCAGCTTATCGACGGGGGGCAATGAGCAGTTCTTC. It yields the protein CASSLSTGGNEQFF. The entire variable domain, with the rest obtained from reference TRBV7-9 and TRBJ2-1, is as follows: DTGVSQNPRHKITKRGQNVTFRCDPISEHNRLYWYRQTLGQGPEFLTYFQNEAQLEKSRLLSDRFSAERPKGSFSTLEIQRTEQGDSAMYLCASSLSTGGNEQFFGPGTRLTVL.